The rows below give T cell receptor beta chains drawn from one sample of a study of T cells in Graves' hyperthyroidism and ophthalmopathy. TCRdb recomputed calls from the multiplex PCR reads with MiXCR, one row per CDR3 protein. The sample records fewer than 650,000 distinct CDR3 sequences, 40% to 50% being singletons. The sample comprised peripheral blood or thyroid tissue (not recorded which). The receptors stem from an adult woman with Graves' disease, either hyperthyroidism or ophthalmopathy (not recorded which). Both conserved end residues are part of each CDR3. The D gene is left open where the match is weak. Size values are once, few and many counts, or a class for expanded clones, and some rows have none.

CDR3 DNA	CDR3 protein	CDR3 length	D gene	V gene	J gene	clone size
TGTGCCAGCAGCGAAACGGGGGAATATGGAAAACTGTTTTTT	CASSETGEYGKLFF	14	NA	TRBV5-6	TRBJ1-4	NA
TGCGCCAGCAGCTTGAAACAGGGACAGAATTCGCCCCTCCACTTT	CASSLKQGQNSPLHF	15	TRBD1	TRBV5-1	TRBJ1-6	NA
TGTGCCAGCAGCTTCTTGATAGCGGGAGGTCCCGTCTTC	CASSFLIAGGPVF	13	TRBD2	TRBV11-2	TRBJ2-7	many
TGCAGTGCCACGGGACAGCCGGTTGGGACCCAGCATTTT	CSATGQPVGTQHF	13	TRBD1	TRBV20-1	TRBJ1-5	NA
TGCAGTGCGGGTACCTATGGGGAGACCCAGCATTTT	CSAGTYGETQHF	12	NA	TRBV20-1	TRBJ1-5	NA
TGTGCCAGCAGTAGGACAATCAATGAAAAACTGTTTTTT	CASSRTINEKLFF	13	NA	TRBV6-5	TRBJ1-4	NA
TGTGCCAGCAGTGAAGGGCTGGACAGGGGGCGAGGGGAGACCCAGTACTTC	CASSEGLDRGRGETQYF	17	TRBD1	TRBV2	TRBJ2-5	many
TGCAGTGCTGGGGAGGGAGGGGCCCAGTACTTC	CSAGEGGAQYF	11	TRBD2	TRBV20-1	TRBJ2-5	NA
TGTGCCAGCAGTACTCTTCAGACGAATTCACCCCTCCACTTT	CASSTLQTNSPLHF	14	NA	TRBV28	TRBJ1-6	few
TGCAGTGCTACCAAATCCGGGACTCCTCTCCGGTACTTC	CSATKSGTPLRYF	13	NA	TRBV20-1	TRBJ2-7	many
TGCAGTGCTCTTCCTGGACTAGTCCAAGAGACCCAGTACTTC	CSALPGLVQETQYF	14	TRBD2	TRBV20-1	TRBJ2-5	many